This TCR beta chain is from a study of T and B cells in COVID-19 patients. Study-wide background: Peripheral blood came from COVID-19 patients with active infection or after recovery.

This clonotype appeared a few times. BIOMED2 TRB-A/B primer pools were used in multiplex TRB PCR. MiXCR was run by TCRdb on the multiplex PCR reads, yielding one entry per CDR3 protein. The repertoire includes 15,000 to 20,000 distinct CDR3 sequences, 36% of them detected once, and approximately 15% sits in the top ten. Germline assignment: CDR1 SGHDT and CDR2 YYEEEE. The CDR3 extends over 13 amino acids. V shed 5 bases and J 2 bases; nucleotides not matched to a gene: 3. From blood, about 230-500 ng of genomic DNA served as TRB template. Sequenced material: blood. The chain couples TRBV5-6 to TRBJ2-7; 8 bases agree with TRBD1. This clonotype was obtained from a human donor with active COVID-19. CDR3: CASRGQGTYEQYF. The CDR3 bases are TGTGCCAGCAGAGGACAGGGCACCTACGAGCAGTACTTC.